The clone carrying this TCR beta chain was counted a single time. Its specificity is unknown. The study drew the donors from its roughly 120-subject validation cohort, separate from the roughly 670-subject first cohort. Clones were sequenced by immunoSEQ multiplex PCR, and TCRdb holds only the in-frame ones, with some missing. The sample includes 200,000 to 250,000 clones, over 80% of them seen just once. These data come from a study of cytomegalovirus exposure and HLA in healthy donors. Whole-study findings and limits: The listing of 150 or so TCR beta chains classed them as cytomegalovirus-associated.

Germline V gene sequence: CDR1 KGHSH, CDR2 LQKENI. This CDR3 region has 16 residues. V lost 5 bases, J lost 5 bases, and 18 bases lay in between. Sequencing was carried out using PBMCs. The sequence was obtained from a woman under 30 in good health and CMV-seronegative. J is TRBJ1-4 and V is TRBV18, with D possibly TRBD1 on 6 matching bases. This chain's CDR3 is CASSTSTGGGNEKLFF. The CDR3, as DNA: TGTGCCAGCTCAACCTCAACCGGGGGCGGCAATGAAAAACTGTTTTTT.